This passage covers 4 T cell receptor beta chains from one sample sequenced in a study of cytomegalovirus exposure and HLA in healthy donors. The PCR had 60 Vbeta and 13 Jbeta primers. Clones were sequenced by immunoSEQ multiplex PCR, and TCRdb holds only the in-frame ones, with some missing. The table has 120,000 to 150,000 clones, roughly 85% seen once. Material: PBMCs. All receptors come from a male donor in good health and CMV-seronegative.

The chain uses TRBV18 and TRBJ2-7; unclear D gene. V dropped 1 base and J dropped 3 bases, with 7 bases sitting between them. Germline lookup yields CDR1 KGHSH and CDR2 LQKENI. The CDR3 runs to 13 residues. The CDR3 region is CASSPLDIYEQYF. The DNA of the CDR3 is TGTGCCAGCTCACCACTAGATATCTACGAGCAGTACTTC.

This clone was seen a single time. The CDR3 DNA reads as TGTGCCATCCGAGGCGAAGACAGGCCATACTCACCCCTCCACTTT. Translation gives CAIRGEDRPYSPLHF. The gene calls are TRBV10-3 and TRBJ1-6, with D tentatively TRBD1 (6 bases). CDR1 and CDR2 (germline): ENHRY, SYGVKD. V was trimmed by 8 bases and J by 10 bases, leaving 21 bases between them. The CDR3 has 15 amino acids.

This clone was seen only once. J is TRBJ2-7 and V is TRBV11-1; no clear D. CDR3 length equals 12 residues. Germline V CDR1 and CDR2: SGHAT, FQDESV (reference sequence). V gave up 3 bases and J gave up 3 bases, with 6 bases separating them. CDR3 coding DNA: TGTGCCAGCAGCTTCTCTAGCTACGAGCAGTACTTC. This sequence encodes CASSFSSYEQYF.

The DNA of the CDR3 is TGTGCCAGTAGTATATACGGGGGGGTGACTGAAGCTTTCTTT. Protein product: CASSIYGGVTEAFF. The chain uses TRBV19 and TRBJ1-1, with D tentatively TRBD1 (5 bases). This CDR3 contains 14 residues. In germline, CDR1 is LNHDA, CDR2 SQIVND (reference sequence). Trimming left V 2 bases short and J 5 bases short, with 12 bases between.